Sequencing of this T cell receptor beta chain was carried out in a study of blood T cell repertoires in COVID-19. With 4 bases clipped from V and 6 bases from J, the junction kept 7 bases outside the gene matches. CDR1 SGHRS and CDR2 YFSETQ come from the germline V gene. This CDR3 has 16 amino acids. In the original workflow: Reference gene primers were amplified, and this amplification served to estimate nucleated cell counts. TCRdb's copy holds only in-frame clones and misses some; the assay was immunoSEQ multiplex PCR. The V and J calls and the clone size are those of that table, but D and trimming were determined from the DNA. Of some 200,000 clones detected, 85% to 90% appear once; the ten largest clones hold 5.9%.

The sequenced material came from peripheral blood. The sequence was collected from an elderly man with acute or convalescent COVID-19. The rearrangement uses TRBV5-1 and TRBJ1-6; 10 bases agree with TRBD1. The CDR3 bases are TGCGCCAGCAGCCCTCCCAGACAGGGGGCTAATTCACCCCTCCACTTT. Amino acid sequence: CASSPPRQGANSPLHF.